This is a list of T cell receptor beta chains from one sample in a study of T cell responses to AZD1222 COVID-19 vaccine. The repertoire was sequenced with immunoSEQ multiplex PCR; TCRdb's copy has only in-frame clones and lacks some. The table shows 150,000 to 170,000 clones, with around 85% occurring only once. The sample in question was peripheral blood, obtained on day 0 of MenACWY control vaccination. The receptors shown here come from an adult in good health. Each CDR3 is given with its conserved first and last residue. D genes are given only for firm matches. Where a row states a size, it is once, few, many or the class of an expanded clone; other rows omit it.

v_gene	j_gene	len	abundance	d_gene	CDR3nt	CDR3aa
TRBV7-8	TRBJ2-2	14	few	NA	TGTGCCAGCAGCCTAGGGGAATTCACCGGGGAGCTGTTTTTT	CASSLGEFTGELFF
TRBV11-3	TRBJ2-3	15	NA	TRBD2	TGTGCCAGCAGCTTCGGACTAGCGAGCACAGATACGCAGTATTTT	CASSFGLASTDTQYF
TRBV11-2	TRBJ1-4	15	NA	NA	TGTGCCAGCAGCTTGAACAGTTTTCTAAATGAAAAACTGTTTTTT	CASSLNSFLNEKLFF
TRBV29-1	TRBJ2-3	13	NA	NA	TGCAGCGGGAGCAGGGCCGCGTCAGATACGCAGTATTTT	CSGSRAASDTQYF
TRBV10-3	TRBJ2-1	21	NA	NA	TGTGCCATCAGTGGCGGCGGGACTGAGTTTGTTCCCCGCCTCAGCTACAATGAGCAGTTCTTC	CAISGGGTEFVPRLSYNEQFF
TRBV6-5	TRBJ2-3	12	NA	NA	TGTGCCAGCAGTTCGCCGGGACTCTCACAGTATTTT	CASSSPGLSQYF
TRBV11-3	TRBJ1-2	17	NA	NA	TGTGCCAGCAGCTTAGATGGGGCCCGGGATACCCCCTATGGCTACACCTTC	CASSLDGARDTPYGYTF
TRBV5-1	TRBJ2-5	15	NA	NA	TGCGCCAGCAGCTTCAACCGGGGGCAGGGAGAGACCCAGTACTTC	CASSFNRGQGETQYF
TRBV19	TRBJ1-5	11	NA	TRBD1	TGTGCCAGTTCTTACAGGGGGCTTCAGCATTTT	CASSYRGLQHF
TRBV5-1	TRBJ1-1	15	NA	NA	TGCGCCAGCAGCTTGACCAGGGCGGGGAACACTGAAGCTTTCTTT	CASSLTRAGNTEAFF
TRBV6-5	TRBJ2-7	14	once	NA	TGTGCCAGCACTCAATTGGACCTCTCCTACGAGCAGTACTTC	CASTQLDLSYEQYF
TRBV9	TRBJ2-1	16	NA	TRBD2	TGTGCCAGCAGCTCCCTGCTAGCGGGGCTTTACAATGAGCAGTTCTTC	CASSSLLAGLYNEQFF
TRBV4-1	TRBJ2-1	16	few	TRBD2	TGCGCCAGCAGCCCCCTCGTGGTAGCGGGGGGCAATGAGCAGTTCTTC	CASSPLVVAGGNEQFF
TRBV6-4	TRBJ1-6	15	many	NA	TGTGCCAGCAGTGAGGGGAGTGGGCCTAATTCACCCCTCCACTTT	CASSEGSGPNSPLHF
TRBV28	TRBJ2-7	14	NA	NA	TGTGCCAGCAGCCCAGGGTGGGGCTCCTACGAGCAGTACTTC	CASSPGWGSYEQYF